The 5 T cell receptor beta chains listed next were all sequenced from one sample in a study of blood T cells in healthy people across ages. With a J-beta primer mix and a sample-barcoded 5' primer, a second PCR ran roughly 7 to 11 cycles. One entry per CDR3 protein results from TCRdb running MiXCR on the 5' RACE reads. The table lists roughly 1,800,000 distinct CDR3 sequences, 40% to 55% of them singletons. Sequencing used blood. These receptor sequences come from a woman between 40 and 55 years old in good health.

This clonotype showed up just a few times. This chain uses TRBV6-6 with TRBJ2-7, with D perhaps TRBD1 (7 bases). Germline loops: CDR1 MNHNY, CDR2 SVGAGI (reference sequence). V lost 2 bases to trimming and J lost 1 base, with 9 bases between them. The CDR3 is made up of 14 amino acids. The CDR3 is CASSYAGQSYEQYF. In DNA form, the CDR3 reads TGTGCCAGCAGTTACGCGGGACAGTCCTACGAGCAGTACTTC.

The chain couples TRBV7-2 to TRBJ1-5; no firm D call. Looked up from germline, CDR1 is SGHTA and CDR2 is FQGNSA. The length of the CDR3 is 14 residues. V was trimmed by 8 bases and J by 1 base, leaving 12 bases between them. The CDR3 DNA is TGTGCCAGCTCCGCGGAGCAGAGCAATCAGCCCCAGCATTTT. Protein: CASSAEQSNQPQHF.

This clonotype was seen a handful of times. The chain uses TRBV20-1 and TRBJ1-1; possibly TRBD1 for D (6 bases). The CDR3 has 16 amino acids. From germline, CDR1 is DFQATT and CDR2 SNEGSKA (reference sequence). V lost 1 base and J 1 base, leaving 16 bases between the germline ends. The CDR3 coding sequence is TGCAGTGCTAGAGGGAGGACAGCCCTCCCGAACACTGAAGCTTTCTTT. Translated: CSARGRTALPNTEAFF.

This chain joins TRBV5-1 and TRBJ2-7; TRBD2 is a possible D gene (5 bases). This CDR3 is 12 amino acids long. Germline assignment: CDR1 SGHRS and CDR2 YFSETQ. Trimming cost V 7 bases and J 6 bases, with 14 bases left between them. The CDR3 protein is CASAVRGSEQYF. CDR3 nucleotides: TGCGCCAGCGCGGTCCGGGGAAGCGAGCAGTACTTC.

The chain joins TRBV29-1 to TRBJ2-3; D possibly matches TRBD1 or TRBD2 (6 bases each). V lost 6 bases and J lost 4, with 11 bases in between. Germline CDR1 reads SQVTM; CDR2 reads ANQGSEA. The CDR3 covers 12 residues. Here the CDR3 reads CSVGGTADTQYF. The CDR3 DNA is TGCAGCGTGGGGGGCACAGCAGATACGCAGTATTTT.